This T cell receptor beta chain appears in the sequencing data of a study of blood T cell repertoires in COVID-19 (TCRdb year 2020). Regarding the study in general: ImmuneRACE Cohort 3 recovered participants were defined by two consecutive negative NP/OP PCR tests, healthcare professional clearance, or symptom resolution. The material from the prospective study consisted of cDNA or gDNA derived from T cells, B-cell-depleted T cells, or PBMCs. Samples were obtained from the ongoing ImmuneRACE study (first 160 participants) and from over 1,000 subjects provided by 6 global collaborators. A de-identified subject ID, COVID-19 status, age in years and sex were almost always included in the sample metadata. HLA class I and class II types, where available, came from metadata supplied by the sample provider rather than from assay-based typing. Subjects who had been exposed to COVID-19, were actively infected with it, or had recovered from it provided the deeply sampled blood TCRbeta repertoires that made up the dataset. Samples from collaborators originated in the United States, Italy and Spain and spanned both the acute and convalescent phases of COVID-19. The repertoires were made available in a free public database intended to serve as a resource for research on the immune response to SARS-CoV-2.

The CDR3 holds 12 amino acids from the cysteine to the phenylalanine. Here the CDR3 DNA is all that survives: 36 bases in frame from base 1. Unmatched junction bases come to 3, with V trimmed by 4 bases and J by 8 bases. CDR1 and CDR2 (SGDLS, YYNGEE) derive from the germline V gene. General study outcomes and caveats: How much clinical and demographic metadata was included differed by source and by participant, and the metadata was provided uncurated.

The immunoSEQ Assay, a bias-controlled multiplex PCR, was used to amplify TCRbeta CDR3 regions from genomic DNA. The original methods were these. Within the assay, amplification of reference gene primers was used to estimate how many nucleated cells each sample contained. To quantify the absolute abundance of each unique TCRbeta CDR3 rearrangement, sequence reads were collapsed and filtered. Productive Simpson clonality was computed per sample as the square root of Simpson's diversity index over productive rearrangements. Entries here come from immuneACCESS through TCRdb and include only in-frame sequences with V and J called. Some clones fail to appear in such tables; in the studies checked, an unresolved V gene covers under half of the shortfall, and the cause of the remainder is unknown. V and J calls and clone size come straight from that table; D and trimming were deduced from the DNA. Present in this sample are around 200,000 clones, 80% to 90% of which were seen just once. The top ten clones comprise roughly 3.2% of the sample.

On this clone itself: Its antigen is currently not known. Per-nucleotide qualities are absent, and no much larger clonotype sits a single base away.

Participants in the prospective study were enrolled through a virtual design, were aged roughly 18 to 100 years, and lived in under 25 United States geographic areas. In the prospective study, cohorts were assigned on the basis of participant-reported clinical history obtained from a screening survey and a study questionnaire. Mobile phlebotomists in the prospective study collected whole blood, serum and a nasopharyngeal or oropharyngeal swab from every participant. Participants in the prospective study had the option to provide additional blood draws and questionnaires over a roughly 2-month period. Blood samples from the prospective study were shipped frozen or at room temperature prior to DNA extraction.

The origin of this receptor is a woman aged 45-65 years in a cohort exposed to, infected with or recovered from COVID-19 (not recorded which). Recombination joined TRBV9 with TRBJ1-2, with TRBD1 identical over 9 junction bases. Sequencing used PBMCs or T cells enriched from blood (not recorded which). The CDR3 reads as follows: CASSMTGGGYTF. The nucleotide sequence is given as TGTGCCAGCAGCATGACAGGGGGAGGCTACACCTTC. The full variable domain, with segments outside the CDR3 supplied by the reference TRBV9 and TRBJ1-2 proteins, appears as DSGVTQTPKHLITATGQRVTLRCSPRSGDLSVYWYQQSLDQGLQFLIQYYNGEERAKGNILERFSAQQFPDLHSELNLSSLELGDSALYFCASSMTGGGYTFGSGTRLTVV.